Detailed here is one T cell receptor (beta chain). What it binds is unknown. This sample is part of a study of cytomegalovirus exposure and HLA in healthy donors. Among the 120 or so subjects of the validation cohort, separate from the approximately 700-subject first cohort, were the donors. Overall study findings and caveats: Usually a TCR sequence was rare, but some public TCRs were found in many donors. Among TCR beta chains, those listed as cytomegalovirus-associated numbered over 150. Diagnosis of cytomegalovirus status made by the classifier reportedly showed high specificity and sensitivity.

Repertoires were generated with immunoSEQ multiplex PCR, while TCRdb's copy carries only in-frame clones and drops some. This sample has 110,000 or so clones, with approximately 88% found just once. Germline V lookup: CDR1 SEHNR, CDR2 FQNEAQ (reference sequence). The CDR3 covers 15 residues. Trimming cost V 5 bases and J 2 bases, with 13 bases left between them. This receptor was obtained from a man aged 18-30 years in good health and CMV-seronegative. The specimen sequenced was PBMCs. This rearrangement joins TRBV7-9 to TRBJ1-3, with D perhaps TRBD1 (6 bases). CDR3 nucleotide sequence: TGTGCCAGCAGCCCCTCCAACAGGGCTGGAAACACCATATATTTT. Translation: CASSPSNRAGNTIYF. The complete variable domain, with remaining parts taken from reference TRBV7-9 and TRBJ1-3, reads DTGVSQNPRHKITKRGQNVTFRCDPISEHNRLYWYRQTLGQGPEFLTYFQNEAQLEKSRLLSDRFSAERPKGSFSTLEIQRTEQGDSAMYLCASSPSNRAGNTIYFGEGSWLTVV.